Below are 18 T cell receptor beta chains sequenced from a single sample in a study of sequential checkpoint blockade in melanoma. The assay was immunoSEQ multiplex PCR, and TCRdb's table has in-frame clones only and misses some. The sample shows about 5,100 clones, 75% of them seen only once. Treatment denoted: randomized to nivolumab then ipilimumab (arm A) or the reverse (arm B). This specimen was CD8+ T cells sorted from blood (inferred from file names), taken from a patient given nivolumab and ipilimumab in sequence. The source is a human patient with melanoma. Some clones in this sample may be carry-over from other donors' samples.

V usage is TRBV9 and J usage is TRBJ2-3, with 7 bases that match TRBD2. From germline, CDR1 is SGDLS and CDR2 YYNGEE. Germline trimming cut 3 bases from V and 3 bases from J; bases unmatched to any gene: 7. There are 15 residues in the CDR3. The CDR3: CASSAGGVGTDTQYF. The CDR3 nucleotides are TGTGCCAGCAGCGCGGGGGGAGTAGGGACAGATACGCAGTATTTT.

This chain connects TRBV10-3 to TRBJ1-2; 7 nucleotides agree with TRBD1. There are 16 residues in the CDR3. The J segment lost 2 bases and the V segment lost 2 bases, leaving 8 bases of the junction unmatched. Germline V gene sequence: CDR1 ENHRY, CDR2 SYGVKD. As DNA, the CDR3 is TGTGCCATCAGTGAGCCGGAGACAGGGATCAACTATGGCTACACCTTC. Its translation is CAISEPETGINYGYTF.

This clone occurred a few times. The chain recombines TRBV4-1 with TRBJ1-1, with 11 bases matching TRBD1. V dropped 3 bases and J dropped 2; count of bases not matched to a gene: 2. There are 15 residues in the CDR3. Germline CDR1 MGHRA, CDR2 YSYEKL. The DNA for the CDR3 is TGCGCCAGCAGCCAGGGACAGGGGGTAAACACTGAAGCTTTCTTT. It encodes CASSQGQGVNTEAFF.

This chain uses TRBV27 with TRBJ2-1, with TRBD2 matching 8 bases. Germline trimming cut 8 bases from V and 9 bases from J; bases unmatched to any gene: 12. The V gene's germline CDR1 is MNHEY and CDR2 SMNVEV (reference sequence). The CDR3 runs 14 residues. CDR3 nucleotide sequence: TGTGCCAGCCGCACGACGGGGGGGCGAGGTGAGCAGTTCTTC. Translated, it gives CASRTTGGRGEQFF.

The rearrangement uses TRBV5-6 and TRBJ2-5; D is possibly TRBD1 (6 bases). The J call is doubtful: the DNA matches TRBJ2-7 better. This CDR3 region has 15 residues. The germline gives CDR1 SGHDT, CDR2 YYEEEE. The CDR3 nucleotides read TGTGCCAGCAGCCCGGGGATTGACAGGAGGCTCGAGCAGTACTTC. Encoded protein: CASSPGIDRRLEQYF.

V and J are TRBV7-6 and TRBJ1-1, with a weak D call TRBD1 (5 bases). Trimming shortened V by 4 bases and J by 1 base, and 13 bases separated the two germline ends. The CDR3 is made up of 15 amino acids. Germline CDR1 is SGHVS and CDR2 is FNYEAQ. CDR3 loop: CASSSPGGTNTEAFF. The CDR3 region has the DNA TGTGCCAGCAGCTCCCCCGGGGGGACGAACACTGAAGCTTTCTTT. The variable domain in full, with the rest retrieved from reference TRBV7-6 and TRBJ1-1, is GAGVSQSPRYKVTKRGQDVALRCDPISGHVSLYWYRQALGQGPEFLTYFNYEAQQDKSGLPNDRFSAERPEGSISTLTIQRTEQRDSAMYRCASSSPGGTNTEAFFGQGTRLTVV.

The chain has TRBV19 and TRBJ1-5, with TRBD1 identical over 8 bases. This CDR3 spans 15 amino acids. V dropped 9 bases and J dropped 6; count of bases not matched to a gene: 13. Per germline, CDR1 LNHDA and CDR2 SQIVND (reference sequence). CDR3 region: CASSFGDRTRQPQHF. The CDR3, as DNA: TGTGCCAGCAGCTTCGGGGACAGGACGCGTCAGCCCCAGCATTTT.

The chain recombines TRBV15 with TRBJ1-2; 8 bases align to TRBD1. Per the germline V gene, CDR1 is LNHNV and CDR2 is YYDKDF (reference sequence). The V gene end was trimmed by 5 bases and the J gene end by 8 bases; junction bases not matched to a gene: 4. The CDR3 length is 12 residues. In DNA, the CDR3 is TGTGCCACCAGCTGGGGACAGGTGGGCTACACCTTC. Protein: CATSWGQVGYTF.

The CDR3 loop reads CASSQLSAGEETQYF. The CDR3 DNA reads TGCGCCAGCAGCCAATTGAGTGCAGGGGAAGAGACCCAGTACTTC. The chain employs TRBV4-1 and TRBJ2-5; D possibly corresponds to TRBD1 (6 bases). The V gene lost 2 bases and the J gene lost 3 bases, with 13 bases spanning the gap. The germline gives CDR1 MGHRA, CDR2 YSYEKL. This CDR3 spans 15 amino acids.

The DNA of the CDR3 is TGTGCCAGCAGTTACCCGGGACTAGCGGGGGCGGATGAGCAGTTCTTC. Amino acids: CASSYPGLAGADEQFF. This chain connects TRBV6-6 to TRBJ2-1, with 14 nucleotides matching TRBD2. CDR1 and CDR2 from the germline V gene are MNHNY and SVGAGI (reference sequence). V dropped 2 bases and J dropped 8; count of bases not matched to a gene: 5. The CDR3 loop spans 16 amino acids.

J is TRBJ1-1 and V is TRBV19; 8 bases are a match to TRBD1. Germline V gives CDR1 LNHDA, CDR2 SQIVND (reference sequence). The J segment lost 5 bases and the V segment lost 4 bases, leaving 9 bases of the junction unmatched. The CDR3 runs to 15 residues. CDR3 sequence reads: CASSRGARGQTEAFF. The CDR3 DNA reads as TGTGCCAGTAGTAGAGGTGCCAGGGGGCAAACTGAAGCTTTCTTT.

The rearrangement uses TRBV4-1 and TRBJ2-3; 9 bases are shared with TRBD2. V was clipped by 1 base and J by 3 bases; unmatched bases: 11. From germline, CDR1 is MGHRA and CDR2 YSYEKL. This CDR3 comprises 18 residues. Here the CDR3 reads CASSQGPGRGGRTDTQYF. CDR3 bases: TGCGCCAGCAGCCAAGGGCCGGGGCGGGGGGGCCGGACAGATACGCAGTATTTT.

The genes are TRBV5-6 and TRBJ2-1, with D tentatively TRBD2 (6 bases). V shed 4 bases and J shed 4 bases, with 18 bases lying between them. CDR1 is SGHDT and CDR2 is YYEEEE in the germline V gene. This CDR3 is 16 amino acids long. CDR3 nucleotide sequence: TGTGCCAGCAGCCATAGCGGCTACCCCGGGTACAATGAGCAGTTCTTC. Translation gives CASSHSGYPGYNEQFF.

This clone was seen a single time. The V gene is TRBV13, the J gene TRBJ2-3; possible D gene TRBD1, 6 bases. The germline V and J ends were trimmed by 5 bases and 2 bases, with 17 bases remaining between them. The germline CDR1 and CDR2 sequences are PRHDT and FYEKMQ (reference sequence). This CDR3 is built from 16 residues. CDR3 sequence: CASSPPEGVLTDTQYF. CDR3 sequence (DNA): TGTGCCAGCAGCCCCCCAGAGGGGGTCCTCACAGATACGCAGTATTTT.

The gene calls are TRBV7-2 and TRBJ2-5, with 14 bases matching TRBD2. CDR3 size: 18 residues. The ends lost 5 bases at V and 0 bases at J; junction bases unmatched: 8. Germline V CDR1 and CDR2: SGHTA, FQGNSA. CDR3 nucleotide sequence: TGTGCCAGCAGCCATTTCCCGGGACTAGCGGGGGACCAAGAGACCCAGTACTTC. The encoded protein is CASSHFPGLAGDQETQYF. The variable domain in full, with the rest retrieved from reference TRBV7-2 and TRBJ2-5, is GAGVSQSPSNKVTEKGKDVELRCDPISGHTALYWYRQSLGQGLEFLIYFQGNSAPDKSGLPSDRFSAERTGGSVSTLTIQRTQQEDSAVYLCASSHFPGLAGDQETQYFGPGTRLLVL.

The chain carries TRBV9 and TRBJ2-3, with 7 nucleotides matching TRBD2. Germline values: CDR1 SGDLS, CDR2 YYNGEE. V was clipped by 0 bases and J by 3 bases; unmatched bases: 7. The CDR3 extends over 16 amino acids. CDR3 loop: CASSVAGGSLTDTQYF. For the CDR3, the DNA is TGTGCCAGCAGCGTAGCCGGGGGGAGTTTGACAGATACGCAGTATTTT.

V usage is TRBV4-2 and J usage is TRBJ1-1; no firm D call. This CDR3 region has 13 residues. V was shortened by 1 base and J by 7 bases, with 10 bases between the two germline ends. The germline CDR1 and CDR2 sequences are LGHNA and YNFKEQ. As DNA, the CDR3 is TGTGCCAGCAGCCAAGCCCCAGGCCATGAAGCTTTCTTT. Translation: CASSQAPGHEAFF.

The rearrangement links TRBV7-9 to TRBJ1-5, with TRBD1 matching 9 bases. CDR1 SEHNR and CDR2 FQNEAQ come from the germline V gene (reference sequence). V was clipped by 2 bases and J by 1 base; unmatched bases: 6. The CDR3 loop spans 17 amino acids. CDR3 amino acids: CASSLSDRGGSNQPQHF. In nucleotides, the CDR3 is TGTGCCAGCAGCTTATCCGACAGGGGGGGAAGCAATCAGCCCCAGCATTTT.